The entry below gives a single T cell receptor beta chain sequence along with its context. Its antigen is not identified. This record comes from a study of cytomegalovirus exposure and HLA in healthy donors. Study conclusions and caveats: A later analysis found most CMV-associated TCR beta chains apparently HLA-restricted. Analyses of presence/absence relied on an assumption of roughly uniform sequencing depth across donors. There were some 150 TCR beta chains listed as cytomegalovirus-associated.

From germline, CDR1 is WSHSY and CDR2 SAAADI. The J segment lost 7 bases and the V segment lost 2 bases, leaving 5 bases of the junction unmatched. The CDR3 is 15 amino acids. The primer mix had 60 Vbeta and 13 Jbeta primers. TCRdb's table, derived via immunoSEQ multiplex PCR, lists solely in-frame clones and lacks some. In the table there are approximately 89,000 clones, around 70% of which are singletons. The sequencing sample was made of PBMCs. This chain links TRBV10-2 with TRBJ2-5; 12 positions agree with TRBD2. The TCR was taken from a female donor in good health and CMV-seronegative. The CDR3 coding sequence is TGCGCCAGCAGTGAGGCTAGCGGGGGGGCGGTGACCCAGTACTTC. Its translation: CASSEASGGAVTQYF.